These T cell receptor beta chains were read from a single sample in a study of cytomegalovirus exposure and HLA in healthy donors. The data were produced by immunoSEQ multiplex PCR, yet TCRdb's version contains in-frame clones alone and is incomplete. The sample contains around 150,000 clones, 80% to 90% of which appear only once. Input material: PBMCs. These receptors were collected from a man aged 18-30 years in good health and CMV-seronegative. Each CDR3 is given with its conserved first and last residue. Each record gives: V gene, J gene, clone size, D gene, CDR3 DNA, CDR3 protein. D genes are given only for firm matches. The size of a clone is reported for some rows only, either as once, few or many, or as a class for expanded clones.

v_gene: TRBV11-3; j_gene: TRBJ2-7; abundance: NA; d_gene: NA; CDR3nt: TGTGCCAGCAGCTACTTTACTTCCGACGAGCAGTACTTC; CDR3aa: CASSYFTSDEQYF
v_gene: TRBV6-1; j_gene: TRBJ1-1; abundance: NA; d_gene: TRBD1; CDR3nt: TGTGCCAGCAGGCCGGACAGGGCGAACACTGAAGCTTTCTTT; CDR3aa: CASRPDRANTEAFF
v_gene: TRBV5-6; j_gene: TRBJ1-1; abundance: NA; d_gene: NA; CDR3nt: TGTGCCAGCAGCTTGGGCGACACTGAAGCTTTCTTT; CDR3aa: CASSLGDTEAFF
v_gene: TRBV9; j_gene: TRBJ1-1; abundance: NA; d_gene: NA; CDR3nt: TGTGCCAGCAGCGTAGTCCGGGTTGGAGGTGAAGCTTTCTTT; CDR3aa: CASSVVRVGGEAFF
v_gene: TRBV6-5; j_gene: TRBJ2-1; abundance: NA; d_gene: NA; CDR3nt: TGTGCCAGCAGTTACTCCCCTACTTACAATGAGCAGTTCTTC; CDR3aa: CASSYSPTYNEQFF
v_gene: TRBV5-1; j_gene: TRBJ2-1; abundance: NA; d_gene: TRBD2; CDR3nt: TGCGCCAGCAGCTTGGGACTAGCGGGGGGGCTTGATGAGCAGTTCTTC; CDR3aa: CASSLGLAGGLDEQFF
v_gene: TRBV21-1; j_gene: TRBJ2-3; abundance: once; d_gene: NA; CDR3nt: TGTGCCAGCAGCAAGATGACAGGCACAGATACGCAGTATTTT; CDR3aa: CASSKMTGTDTQYF
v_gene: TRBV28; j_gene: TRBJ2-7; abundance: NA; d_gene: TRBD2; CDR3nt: TGTGCCAGCAGTTCCCGGGGAGGGAGCTCCTACGAGCAGTACTTC; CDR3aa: CASSSRGGSSYEQYF
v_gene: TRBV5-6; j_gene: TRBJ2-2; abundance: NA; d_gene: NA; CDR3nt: TGTGCTAGCACCCATCAGGGCACCGGGGAGCTGTTTTTT; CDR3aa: CASTHQGTGELFF
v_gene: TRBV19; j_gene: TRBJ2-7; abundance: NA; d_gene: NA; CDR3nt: TGTGCCAGTAGTTTCAGGAAGGACTCCTACGAGCAGTACTTC; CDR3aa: CASSFRKDSYEQYF
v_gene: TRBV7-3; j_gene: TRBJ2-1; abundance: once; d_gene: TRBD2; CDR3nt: TGTGCCAGTAGACTAGCGGGGGGATTAGAGCAGTTCTTC; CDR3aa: CASRLAGGLEQFF
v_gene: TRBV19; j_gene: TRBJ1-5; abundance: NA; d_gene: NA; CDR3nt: TGTGCCAGTAGTATAGGCCGCCGCGAGCCCCAGCATTTT; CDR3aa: CASSIGRREPQHF
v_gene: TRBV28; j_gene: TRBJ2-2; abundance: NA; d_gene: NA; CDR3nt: TGTGCCAGCAGTCCCCCCGATGTAGCCACCGGGGAGCTGTTTTTT; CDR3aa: CASSPPDVATGELFF
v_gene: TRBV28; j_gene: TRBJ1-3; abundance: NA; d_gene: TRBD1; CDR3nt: TGTGCCAGCAGTCCAGGGGGCACCGGAAACACCATATATTTT; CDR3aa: CASSPGGTGNTIYF
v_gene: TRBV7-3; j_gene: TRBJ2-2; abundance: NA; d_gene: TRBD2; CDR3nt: TGTGCCAGCAGCTTTCAAGCGGGAGGGGTCGGGGAGCTGTTTTTT; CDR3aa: CASSFQAGGVGELFF
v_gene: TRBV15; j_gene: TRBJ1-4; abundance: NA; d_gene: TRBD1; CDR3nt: TGTGCCACCAGAGGAGGACAGGGGGCCCTTGCAACTAATGAAAAACTGTTTTTT; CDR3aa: CATRGGQGALATNEKLFF
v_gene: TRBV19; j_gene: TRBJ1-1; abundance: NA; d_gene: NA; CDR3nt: TGTGCCAGTACCCACCAGACTGAAACTGAAGCTTTCTTT; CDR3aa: CASTHQTETEAFF
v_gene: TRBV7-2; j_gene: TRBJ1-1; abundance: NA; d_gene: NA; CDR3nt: TGTGCCAGCAGCCGCGTCGGAGGGAACACTGAAGCTTTCTTT; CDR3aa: CASSRVGGNTEAFF
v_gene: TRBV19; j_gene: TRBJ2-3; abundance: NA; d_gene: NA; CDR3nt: TGTGCCAGTACCGCGGTAGCAAAGTGGGATACGCAGTATTTT; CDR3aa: CASTAVAKWDTQYF
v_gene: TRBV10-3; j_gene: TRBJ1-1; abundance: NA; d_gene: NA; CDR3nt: TGTGCCAGTAACGGGGTTTTCGGCACTGAAGCTTTCTTT; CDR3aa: CASNGVFGTEAFF
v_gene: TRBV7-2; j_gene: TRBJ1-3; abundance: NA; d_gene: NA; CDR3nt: TGTGCCAGCAGCTTAGACAGGACCACAGGGAACACCATATATTTT; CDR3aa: CASSLDRTTGNTIYF
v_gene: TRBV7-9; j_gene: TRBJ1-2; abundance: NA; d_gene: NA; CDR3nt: TGTTCCAGCAGCTCCCATTTAGGAAGGGGAAACTATGGCTACACCTTC; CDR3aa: CSSSSHLGRGNYGYTF
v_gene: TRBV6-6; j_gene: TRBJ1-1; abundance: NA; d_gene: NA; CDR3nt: TGTGCCACTGGGGGACACTTAGGGTCCGGGTCTGAAGCTTTCTTT; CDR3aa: CATGGHLGSGSEAFF
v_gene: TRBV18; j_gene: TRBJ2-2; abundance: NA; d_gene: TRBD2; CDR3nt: TGTGCCAGCTCACCAAGAGTCCTTAGCGGGAGTTCCGGGGAGCTGTTTTTT; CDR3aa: CASSPRVLSGSSGELFF
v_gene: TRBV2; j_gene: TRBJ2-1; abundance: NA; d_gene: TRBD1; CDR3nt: TGTGCCAGCACAGACAGGGGGTTGGTTAATGAGCAGTTCTTC; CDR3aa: CASTDRGLVNEQFF
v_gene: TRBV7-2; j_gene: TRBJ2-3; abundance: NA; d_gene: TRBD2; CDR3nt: TGTGCCAGCAGCTTCGGGGTTAGCGGGTCTACTTTGGGGGTAGATACGCAGTATTTT; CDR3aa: CASSFGVSGSTLGVDTQYF